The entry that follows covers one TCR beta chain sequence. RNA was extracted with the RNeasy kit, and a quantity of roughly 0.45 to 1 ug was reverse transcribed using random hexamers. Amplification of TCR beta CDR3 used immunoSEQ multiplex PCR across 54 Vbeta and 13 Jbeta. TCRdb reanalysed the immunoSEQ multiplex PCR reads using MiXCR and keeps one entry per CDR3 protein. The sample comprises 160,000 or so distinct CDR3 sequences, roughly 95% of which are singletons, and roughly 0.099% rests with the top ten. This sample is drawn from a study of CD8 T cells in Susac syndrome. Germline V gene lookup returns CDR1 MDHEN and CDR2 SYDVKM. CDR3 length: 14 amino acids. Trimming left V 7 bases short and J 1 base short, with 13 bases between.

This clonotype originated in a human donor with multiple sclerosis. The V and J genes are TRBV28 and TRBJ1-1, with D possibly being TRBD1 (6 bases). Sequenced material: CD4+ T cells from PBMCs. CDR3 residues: CASTSGAWNTEAFF. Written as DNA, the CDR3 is TGTGCCAGCACCTCAGGGGCTTGGAACACTGAAGCTTTCTTT.